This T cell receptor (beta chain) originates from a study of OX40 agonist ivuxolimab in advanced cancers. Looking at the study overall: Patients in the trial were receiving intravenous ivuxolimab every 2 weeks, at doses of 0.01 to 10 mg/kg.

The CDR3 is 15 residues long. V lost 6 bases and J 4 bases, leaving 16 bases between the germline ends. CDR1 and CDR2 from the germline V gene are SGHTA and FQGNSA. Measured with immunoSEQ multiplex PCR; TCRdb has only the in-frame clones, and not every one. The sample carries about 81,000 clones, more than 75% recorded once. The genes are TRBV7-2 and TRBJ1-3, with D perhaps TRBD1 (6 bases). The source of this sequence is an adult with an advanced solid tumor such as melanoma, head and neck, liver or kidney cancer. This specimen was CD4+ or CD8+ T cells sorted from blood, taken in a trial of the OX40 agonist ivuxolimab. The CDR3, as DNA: TGTGCCAGCAGACAGGGACCCTCTCTGGGAAACACCATATATTTT. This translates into CASRQGPSLGNTIYF.